The following is a T cell receptor (beta chain) sequence with its context. The V and J ends lost 3 bases and 6 bases respectively, with 6 bases between them. The CDR3 has 12 amino acids. Germline V CDR1 and CDR2: SEHNR, FQNEAQ (reference sequence). Sequencing was performed with immunoSEQ multiplex PCR; in TCRdb, only in-frame clones are kept and a portion is missing. The data hold some 170,000 clones, with less than 90% observed a single time. This record comes from a study of cytomegalovirus exposure and HLA in healthy donors. This receptor was obtained from a woman younger than 30 in good health and CMV-seronegative. Sequenced material: PBMCs. The genes are TRBV7-9 and TRBJ2-1; D uncertain. CDR3 sequence (DNA): TGTGCCAGCAGCTTGCTAAGCAATGAGCAGTTCTTC. Translation gives CASSLLSNEQFF.